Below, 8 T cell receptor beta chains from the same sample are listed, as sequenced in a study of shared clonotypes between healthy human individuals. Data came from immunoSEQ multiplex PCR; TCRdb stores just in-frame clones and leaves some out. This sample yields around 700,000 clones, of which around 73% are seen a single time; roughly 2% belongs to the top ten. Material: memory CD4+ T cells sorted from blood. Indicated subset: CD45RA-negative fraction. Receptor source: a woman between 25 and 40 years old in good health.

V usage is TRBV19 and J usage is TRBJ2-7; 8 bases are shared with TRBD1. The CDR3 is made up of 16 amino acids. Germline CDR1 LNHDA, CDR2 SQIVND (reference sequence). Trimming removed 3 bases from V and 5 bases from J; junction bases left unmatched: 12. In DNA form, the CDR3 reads TGTGCCAGTAGTATTATATCGGCAGGGGGCTTCCACGAGCAGTACTTC. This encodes CASSIISAGGFHEQYF.

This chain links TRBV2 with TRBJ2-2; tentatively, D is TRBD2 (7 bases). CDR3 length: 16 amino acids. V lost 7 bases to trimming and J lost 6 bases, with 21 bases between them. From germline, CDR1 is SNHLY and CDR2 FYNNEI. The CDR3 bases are TGTGCCAGCACCAAAGCTAGGGGGAGGGCCTCCGGGGAGCTGTTTTTT. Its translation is CASTKARGRASGELFF. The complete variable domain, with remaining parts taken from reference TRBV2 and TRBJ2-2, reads EPEVTQTPSHQVTQMGQEVILRCVPISNHLYFYWYRQILGQKVEFLVSFYNNEISEKSEIFDDQFSVERPDGSNFTLKIRSTKLEDSAMYFCASTKARGRASGELFFGEGSRLTVL.

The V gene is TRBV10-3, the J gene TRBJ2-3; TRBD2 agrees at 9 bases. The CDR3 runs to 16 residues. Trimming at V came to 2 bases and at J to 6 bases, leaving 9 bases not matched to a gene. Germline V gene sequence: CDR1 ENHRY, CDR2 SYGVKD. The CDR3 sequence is CAISEPGLASGDTQYF. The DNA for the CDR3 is TGTGCCATCAGTGAGCCTGGACTAGCGTCGGGGGATACGCAGTATTTT.

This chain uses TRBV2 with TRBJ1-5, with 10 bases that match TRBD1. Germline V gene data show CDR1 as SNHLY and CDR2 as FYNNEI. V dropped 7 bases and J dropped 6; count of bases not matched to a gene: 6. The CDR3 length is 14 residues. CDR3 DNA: TGTGCCAGCACCGGGACAGGGGAGGTTCAGCCCCAGCATTTT. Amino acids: CASTGTGEVQPQHF.

The CDR3 region is CASTFEVTRYEQYF. The CDR3 nucleotides are TGTGCCAGCACCTTCGAGGTCACTCGCTACGAGCAGTACTTC. V usage is TRBV6-1 and J usage is TRBJ2-7; D unclear. The CDR3 length is 14 residues. From germline, CDR1 is MNHNS and CDR2 SASEGT. Trimming removed 7 bases at V and 3 bases at J, with 16 bases between.

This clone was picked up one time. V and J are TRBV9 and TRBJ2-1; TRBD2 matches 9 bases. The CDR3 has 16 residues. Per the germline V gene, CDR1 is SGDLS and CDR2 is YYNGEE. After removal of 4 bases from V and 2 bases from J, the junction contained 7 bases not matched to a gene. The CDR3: CASSSLASGTYNEQFF. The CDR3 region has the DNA TGTGCCAGCAGCTCCCTTGCTAGCGGGACCTACAATGAGCAGTTCTTC.

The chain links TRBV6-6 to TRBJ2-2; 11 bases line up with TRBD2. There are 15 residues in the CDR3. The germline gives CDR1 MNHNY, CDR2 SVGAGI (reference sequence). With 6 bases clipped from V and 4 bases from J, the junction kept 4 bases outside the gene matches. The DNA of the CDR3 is TGTGCCAGCAGATCGGGGACTAGCGGCACCGGGGAGCTGTTTTTT. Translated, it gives CASRSGTSGTGELFF.

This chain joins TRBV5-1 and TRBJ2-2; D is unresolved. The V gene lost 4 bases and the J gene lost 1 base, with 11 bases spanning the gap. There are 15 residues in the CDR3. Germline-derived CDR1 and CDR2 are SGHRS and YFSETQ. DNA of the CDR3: TGCGCCAGCAGCCCCCTTTTGGTGAACACCGGGGAGCTGTTTTTT. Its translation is CASSPLLVNTGELFF.